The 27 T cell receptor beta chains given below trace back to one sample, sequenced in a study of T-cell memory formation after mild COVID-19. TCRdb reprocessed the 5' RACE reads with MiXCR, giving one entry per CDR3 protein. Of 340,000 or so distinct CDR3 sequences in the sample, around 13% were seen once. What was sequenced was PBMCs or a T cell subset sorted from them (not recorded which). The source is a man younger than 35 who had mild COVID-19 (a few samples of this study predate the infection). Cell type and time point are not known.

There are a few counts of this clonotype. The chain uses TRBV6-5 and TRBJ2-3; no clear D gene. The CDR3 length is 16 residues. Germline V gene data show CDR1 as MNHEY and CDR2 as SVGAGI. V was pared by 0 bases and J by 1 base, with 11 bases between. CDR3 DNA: TGTGCCAGCAGTTACTCGTTCCCGGGTGGCACAGATACGCAGTATTTT. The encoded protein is CASSYSFPGGTDTQYF.

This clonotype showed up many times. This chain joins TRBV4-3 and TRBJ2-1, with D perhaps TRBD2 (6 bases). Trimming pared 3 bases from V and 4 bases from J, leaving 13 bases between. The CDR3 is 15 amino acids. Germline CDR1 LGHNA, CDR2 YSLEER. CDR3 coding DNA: TGCGCCAGCAGCCAGTCTAGCGAGACATACAATGAGCAGTTCTTC. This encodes CASSQSSETYNEQFF.

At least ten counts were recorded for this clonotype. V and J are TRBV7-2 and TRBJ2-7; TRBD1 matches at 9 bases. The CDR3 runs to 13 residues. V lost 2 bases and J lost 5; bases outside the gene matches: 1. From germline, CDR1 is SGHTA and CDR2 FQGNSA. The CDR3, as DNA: TGTGCCAGCAGCTTAACAGGGGGCCACGAGCAGTACTTC. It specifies CASSLTGGHEQYF.

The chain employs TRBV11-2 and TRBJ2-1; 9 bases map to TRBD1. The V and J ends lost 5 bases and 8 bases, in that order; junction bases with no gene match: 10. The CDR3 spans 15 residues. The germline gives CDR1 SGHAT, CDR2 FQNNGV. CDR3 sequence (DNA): TGTGCCAGCAGCCACGGCGGGACAGGGATCGATGAGCAGTTCTTC. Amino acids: CASSHGGTGIDEQFF.

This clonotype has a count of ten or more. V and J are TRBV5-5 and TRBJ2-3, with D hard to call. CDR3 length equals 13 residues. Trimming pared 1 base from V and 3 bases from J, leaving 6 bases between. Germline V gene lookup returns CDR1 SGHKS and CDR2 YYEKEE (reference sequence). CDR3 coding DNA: TGTGCCAGCAGCTTGCCGGGTACAGATACGCAGTATTTT. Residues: CASSLPGTDTQYF.

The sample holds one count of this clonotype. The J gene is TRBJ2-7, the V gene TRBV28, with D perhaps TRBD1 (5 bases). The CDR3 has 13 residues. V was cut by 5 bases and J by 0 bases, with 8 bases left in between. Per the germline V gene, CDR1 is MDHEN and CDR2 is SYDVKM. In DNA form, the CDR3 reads TGTGCCAGCAGTGAGACAGACTCCTACGAGCAGTACGTC. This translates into CASSETDSYEQYV.

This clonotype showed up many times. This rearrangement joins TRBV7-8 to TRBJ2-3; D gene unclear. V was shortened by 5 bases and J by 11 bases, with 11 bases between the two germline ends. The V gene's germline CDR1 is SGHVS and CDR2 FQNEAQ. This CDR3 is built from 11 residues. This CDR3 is CASSTKLVQYF. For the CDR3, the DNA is TGTGCCAGCAGCACTAAATTAGTGCAGTATTTT. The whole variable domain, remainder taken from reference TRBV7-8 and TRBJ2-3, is GAGVSQSPRYKVAKRGQDVALRCDPISGHVSLFWYQQALGQGPEFLTYFQNEAQLDKSGLPSDRFFAERPEGSVSTLKIQRTQQEDSAVYLCASSTKLVQYFGPGTRLTVL.

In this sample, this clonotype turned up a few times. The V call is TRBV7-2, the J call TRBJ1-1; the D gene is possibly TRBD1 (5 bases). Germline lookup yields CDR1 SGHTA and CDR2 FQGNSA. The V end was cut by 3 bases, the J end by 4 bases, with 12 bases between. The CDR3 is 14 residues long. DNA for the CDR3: TGTGCCAGCAGCTTCCCTGGGGGGATCACTGAAGCTTTCTTT. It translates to CASSFPGGITEAFF.

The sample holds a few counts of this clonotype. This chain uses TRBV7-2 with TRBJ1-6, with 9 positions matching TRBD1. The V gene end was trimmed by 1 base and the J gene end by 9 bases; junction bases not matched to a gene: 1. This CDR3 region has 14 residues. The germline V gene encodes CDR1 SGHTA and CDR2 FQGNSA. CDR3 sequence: CASSLEDRGSPLHF. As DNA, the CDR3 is TGTGCCAGCAGCTTAGAGGACAGGGGTTCACCCCTCCACTTT.

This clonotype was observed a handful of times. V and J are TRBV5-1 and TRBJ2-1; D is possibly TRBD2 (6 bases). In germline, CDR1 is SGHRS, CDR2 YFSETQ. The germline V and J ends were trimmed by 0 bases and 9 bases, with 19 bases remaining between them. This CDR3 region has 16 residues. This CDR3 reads CASSLVPSAGSGEQFF. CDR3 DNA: TGCGCCAGCAGCTTGGTCCCTAGCGCCGGATCGGGTGAGCAGTTCTTC.

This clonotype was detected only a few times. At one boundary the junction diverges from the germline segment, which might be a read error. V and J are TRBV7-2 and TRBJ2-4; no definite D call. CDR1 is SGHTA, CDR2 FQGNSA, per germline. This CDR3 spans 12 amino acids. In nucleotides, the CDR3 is TGTGCCAGAAGCTTAGTCACAAACATTCAGTACTTC. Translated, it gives CARSLVTNIQYF.

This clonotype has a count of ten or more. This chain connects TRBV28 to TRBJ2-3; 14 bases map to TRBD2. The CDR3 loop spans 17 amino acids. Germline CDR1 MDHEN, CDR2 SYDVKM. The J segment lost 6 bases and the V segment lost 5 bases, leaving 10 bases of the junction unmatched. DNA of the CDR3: TGTGCCAGCAGTAGCGGACTAGCGGGGGGTTTCAAGGATACGCAGTATTTT. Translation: CASSSGLAGGFKDTQYF.

CDR3 region: CASSLDGQSPDTQYF. DNA for the CDR3: TGTGCCAGCAGCTTAGACGGACAGTCCCCAGATACGCAGTATTTT. The genes are TRBV7-2 and TRBJ2-3; D possibly corresponds to TRBD1 (6 bases). V dropped 1 base and J dropped 4 bases, with 12 bases sitting between them. Germline CDR1 is SGHTA and CDR2 is FQGNSA. The CDR3 covers 15 residues.

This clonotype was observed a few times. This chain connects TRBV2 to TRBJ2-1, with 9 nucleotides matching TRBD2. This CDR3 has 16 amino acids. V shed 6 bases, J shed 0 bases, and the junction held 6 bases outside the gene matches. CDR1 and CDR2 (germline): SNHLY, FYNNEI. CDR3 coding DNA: TGTGCCAGCAGGGAATTAGCGGGGGACTCCTACAATGAGCAGTTCTTC. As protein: CASRELAGDSYNEQFF.

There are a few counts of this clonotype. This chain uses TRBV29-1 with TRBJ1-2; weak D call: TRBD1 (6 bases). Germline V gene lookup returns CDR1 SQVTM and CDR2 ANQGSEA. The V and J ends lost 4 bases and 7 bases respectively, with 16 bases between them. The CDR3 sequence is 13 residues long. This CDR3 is CSVVSGESGGYTF. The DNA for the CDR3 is TGCAGCGTTGTATCAGGGGAGTCTGGTGGCTACACCTTC. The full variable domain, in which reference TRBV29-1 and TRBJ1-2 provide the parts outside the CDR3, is SAVISQKPSRDICQRGTSLTIQCQVDSQVTMMFWYRQQPGQSLTLIATANQGSEATYESGFVIDKFPISRPNLTFSTLTVSNMSPEDSSIYLCSVVSGESGGYTFGSGTRLTVV.

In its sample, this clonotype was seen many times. The CDR3 bases are TGCAGTGCTAGTCAACCGCTCGGGGAGCTGTTTTTT. Translation gives CSASQPLGELFF. The chain recombines TRBV20-1 with TRBJ2-2, with D hard to call. CDR3 length: 12 amino acids. V lost 3 bases to trimming and J lost 7 bases, with 9 bases between them. The germline gives CDR1 DFQATT, CDR2 SNEGSKA (reference sequence).

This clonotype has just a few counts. This CDR3 is CASSGNPGRANTIYF. The CDR3 nucleotides read TGTGCCAGCAGCGGCAATCCAGGCCGGGCGAACACCATATATTTT. This chain links TRBV9 with TRBJ1-3; D unresolved. The CDR3 contains 15 residues. Germline CDR1 SGDLS, CDR2 YYNGEE. V was pared by 3 bases and J by 7 bases, with 17 bases between.

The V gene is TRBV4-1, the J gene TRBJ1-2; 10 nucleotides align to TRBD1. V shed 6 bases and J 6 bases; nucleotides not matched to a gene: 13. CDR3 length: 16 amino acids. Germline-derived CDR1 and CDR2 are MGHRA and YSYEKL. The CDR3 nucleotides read TGCGCCAGCAGTCCCTATCCGGGACAGGGGAGAGATGGCTACACCTTC. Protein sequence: CASSPYPGQGRDGYTF.

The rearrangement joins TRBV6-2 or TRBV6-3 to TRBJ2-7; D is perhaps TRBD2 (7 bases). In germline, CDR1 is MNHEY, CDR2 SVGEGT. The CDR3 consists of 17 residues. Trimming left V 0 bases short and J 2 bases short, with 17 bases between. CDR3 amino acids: CASSYSTSWEGAYEQYF. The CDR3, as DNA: TGTGCCAGCAGTTACTCGACTAGCTGGGAGGGGGCCTACGAGCAGTACTTC.

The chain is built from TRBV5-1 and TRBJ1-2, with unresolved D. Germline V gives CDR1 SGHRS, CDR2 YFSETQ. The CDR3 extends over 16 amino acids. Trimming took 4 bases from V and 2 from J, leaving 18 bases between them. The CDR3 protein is CASSPVGDRPNYGYTF. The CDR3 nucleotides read TGCGCCAGCAGCCCGGTTGGGGATCGCCCAAACTATGGCTACACCTTC.

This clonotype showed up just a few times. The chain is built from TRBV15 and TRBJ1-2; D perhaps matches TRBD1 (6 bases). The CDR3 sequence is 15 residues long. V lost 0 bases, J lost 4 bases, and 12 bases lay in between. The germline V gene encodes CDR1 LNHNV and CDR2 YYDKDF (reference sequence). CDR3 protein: CATSRDKGGGYGYTF. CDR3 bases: TGTGCCACCAGCAGAGATAAGGGGGGCGGCTATGGCTACACCTTC.

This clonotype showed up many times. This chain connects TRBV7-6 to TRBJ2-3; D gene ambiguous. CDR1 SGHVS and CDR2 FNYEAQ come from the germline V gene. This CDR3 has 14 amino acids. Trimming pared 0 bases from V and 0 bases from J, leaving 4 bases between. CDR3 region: CASSLAQSTDTQYF. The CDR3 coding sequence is TGTGCCAGCAGCTTAGCCCAGAGCACAGATACGCAGTATTTT. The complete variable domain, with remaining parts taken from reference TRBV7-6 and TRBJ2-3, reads GAGVSQSPRYKVTKRGQDVALRCDPISGHVSLYWYRQALGQGPEFLTYFNYEAQQDKSGLPNDRFSAERPEGSISTLTIQRTEQRDSAMYRCASSLAQSTDTQYFGPGTRLTVL.

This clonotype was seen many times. Written as DNA, the CDR3 is TGCGCCAGCAGCTACAACGGGGGGGCAACAGATACGCAGTATTTT. The encoded protein is CASSYNGGATDTQYF. The chain uses TRBV4-3 and TRBJ2-3; 8 bases are a match to TRBD2. The trim removed 5 bases at V and 3 bases at J, leaving 7 bases unmatched. This CDR3 is built from 15 residues. Germline lookup yields CDR1 LGHNA and CDR2 YSLEER.

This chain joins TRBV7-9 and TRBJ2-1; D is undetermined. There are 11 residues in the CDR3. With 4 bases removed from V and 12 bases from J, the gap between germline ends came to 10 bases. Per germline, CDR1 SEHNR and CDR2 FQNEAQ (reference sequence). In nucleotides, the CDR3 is TGTGCCAGCAGCTCTGGGGTGGGGCAGTTCTTC. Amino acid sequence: CASSSGVGQFF.

This CDR3 is CASRPGTGQSNTGELFF. The CDR3 DNA is TGCGCCAGCCGCCCGGGAACGGGACAGTCGAACACCGGGGAGCTGTTTTTT. The rearrangement uses TRBV5-1 and TRBJ2-2; 7 bases align to TRBD1. The germline CDR1 and CDR2 sequences are SGHRS and YFSETQ. This CDR3 comprises 17 residues. V lost 7 bases to trimming and J lost 0 bases; unmatched junction nucleotides: 12.

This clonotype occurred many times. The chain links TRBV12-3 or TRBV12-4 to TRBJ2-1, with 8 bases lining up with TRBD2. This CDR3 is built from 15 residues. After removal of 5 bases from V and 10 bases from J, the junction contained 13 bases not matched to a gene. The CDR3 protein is CASSPRGAGFREQFF. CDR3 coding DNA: TGTGCCAGCAGTCCGCGGGGGGCCGGTTTTAGAGAGCAGTTCTTC.

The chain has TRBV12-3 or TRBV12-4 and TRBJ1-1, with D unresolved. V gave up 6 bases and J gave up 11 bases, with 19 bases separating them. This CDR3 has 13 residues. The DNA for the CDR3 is TGTGCCAGCAGCCCCTCGGGTCCTCCCGTGGCTTTCTTT. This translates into CASSPSGPPVAFF.